Listed below are T cell receptor beta chains from one sample, sequenced in a study of response to subunit inactivated influenza vaccine. TCRdb reanalysed the RT-PCR reads using MiXCR and keeps one entry per CDR3 protein. The sample lists about 570,000 distinct CDR3 sequences, 11% occurring once. These data were also reused for a study on T cells expressing NK-cell markers.

The sample in question was PBMCs from blood, obtained on the day of vaccination. These receptors originate from a man aged 45-65 years who received an inactivated influenza vaccine. The CDR3 runs from the conserved cysteine through the conserved F or W. D genes are given only for firm matches. Part of the rows lack a size; the others show once, few, many or a class for expanded clones.

j_call v_call d_call clone_size cdr3_nt cdr3_aa
TRBJ2-2 TRBV14 - few TGTGCCAGCAGCCAAAAGACAGACAACACCGGGGAGCTGTTTTTT CASSQKTDNTGELFF
TRBJ2-5 TRBV18 - few TGTGCCAGCTCACACAGGTTTTCAGAGACCCAGTACTTC CASSHRFSETQYF
TRBJ2-1 TRBV5-1 - many TGCGCCAGCAGCTTTGGGGTCTCCTACAATGAGCAGTTCTTC CASSFGVSYNEQFF
TRBJ2-7 TRBV20-1 TRBD2 - TGCAGTGCTGGACTAGCGGGATCCTACGAGCAGTACTTC CSAGLAGSYEQYF
TRBJ2-7 TRBV28 TRBD2 - TGTGCCAGCAGATCAGGCGGGACTAGCATGTCCTACGAGCAGTACTTC CASRSGGTSMSYEQYF
TRBJ2-3 TRBV18 - - TGTGCCAGCTCACCGACTAGGGGAAGCACAGATACGCAGTATTTT CASSPTRGSTDTQYF
TRBJ2-7 TRBV3-1 - few TGTGCCAGCAGCCAGGTCGAGGAGCAGTACTTC CASSQVEEQYF
TRBJ2-7 TRBV18 - - TGTGCCAGCTCACCACCCCTAGCAGCTTCCTACGAGCAGTACTTC CASSPPLAASYEQYF
TRBJ2-7 TRBV29-1 - many TGCAGCGTTGCACCCAGGGCTTCTTTCTACGAGCAGTACTTC CSVAPRASFYEQYF
TRBJ2-3 TRBV12-3/TRBV12-4 - - TGTGCCAGCAGTTTAGCGCACACAGATACGCAGTATTTT CASSLAHTDTQYF
TRBJ1-3 TRBV6-5 - few TGTGCCAGCAGTTACTGGGGGCCTGGAAACACCATATATTTT CASSYWGPGNTIYF
TRBJ2-1 TRBV10-3 - many TGTGCCATCAGTGAGCCGACGGGACTGTCCTACAATGAGCAGTTCTTC CAISEPTGLSYNEQFF
TRBJ2-7 TRBV3-1 TRBD1 few TGTGCCAGCAGCCCATGGACAGGGGCGGGGGAGCAGTACTTC CASSPWTGAGEQYF
TRBJ1-2 TRBV6-6 - few TGTGCCAGCAGTCCCGATTATGGCTACACCTTC CASSPDYGYTF
TRBJ1-5 TRBV9 - few TGTGCCAGCAGCGTAGGGACTTCATACCAGCCCCAGCATTTT CASSVGTSYQPQHF
TRBJ2-1 TRBV6-1 - - TGTGCCAGCAGTCCCGGTTTTGGGCCCTCCCCCTACAATGAGCAGTTCTTC CASSPGFGPSPYNEQFF
TRBJ1-1 TRBV15 - - TGTGCCACCAGCAGAGAGAGAGGCAGCGGGAGCACTGAAGCTTTCTTT CATSRERGSGSTEAFF
TRBJ1-1 TRBV29-1 - - TGCAGCGGGGTGGTGGGGGCGCGGGAAGCTTTCTTT CSGVVGAREAFF
TRBJ2-7 TRBV6-1 - few TGTGCCAGCAGTGAAGCGTATTTTCGGGCAGGGCACTCCTACGAGCAGTACTTC CASSEAYFRAGHSYEQYF
TRBJ2-3 TRBV20-1 - - TGCAGTGCTGGCCTAGACAGCGTAGATACGCAGTATTTT CSAGLDSVDTQYF
TRBJ2-7 TRBV12-3/TRBV12-4 TRBD1 few TGTGCCAGCAGTAACAGGGGATTAAGCTCCTACGAGCAGTACTTC CASSNRGLSSYEQYF
TRBJ2-3 TRBV28 - - TGTGCCAGCAGTTTATTTAGCACTAGCACAGATACGCAGTATTTT CASSLFSTSTDTQYF
TRBJ1-1 TRBV5-5 - few TGTGCCAGCAGCTTGCCTCCCAGGGCTTCTCTTGACACTGAAGCTTTCTTT CASSLPPRASLDTEAFF
TRBJ2-2 TRBV7-8 TRBD1 few TGTGCCAGCAGCACAGGGGCCTCCACCGGGGAGCTGTTTTTT CASSTGASTGELFF
TRBJ2-7 TRBV10-3 - many TGTGCCATCAGTTGGGGTCTCCGGGACGGCTACGAGCAGTACTTC CAISWGLRDGYEQYF
TRBJ2-2 TRBV4-3 - - TGCGCCAGCAGCCAAGAGGGGGGCAGCGGAGACAACACCGGGGAGCTGTTTTTT CASSQEGGSGDNTGELFF
TRBJ1-4 TRBV5-1 - - TGCGCCAGCAGCGCAGGGGCGACCTCTAATGAAAAACTGTTTTTT CASSAGATSNEKLFF
TRBJ2-2 TRBV28 - - TGTGCCGGAACACAGGGGCGCGGGAGCACCGGGGAGCTGTTTTTT CAGTQGRGSTGELFF
TRBJ1-6 TRBV5-6 - - TGTGCCAGCAGCGGTTCCTTAGCTACTCGAACCTATAATTCACCCCTCCACTTT CASSGSLATRTYNSPLHF
TRBJ2-5 TRBV20-1 TRBD2 few TGCAGTGCTGGGACTAGCGGGGGCACCCAGTACTTC CSAGTSGGTQYF
TRBJ2-3 TRBV24-1 TRBD2 few TGTGCCACCAGTGATTTGCAGGAAGGGACTAACACAGATACGCAGTATTTT CATSDLQEGTNTDTQYF
TRBJ1-4 TRBV12-3/TRBV12-4 - - TGTGCCAGCAGTTTAATGGGCGTCGGTGAAAAACTGTTTTTT CASSLMGVGEKLFF
TRBJ2-3 TRBV12-3/TRBV12-4 - - TGTGCCAGCAGTTTCCGAACTTCTGACACAGATACGCAGTATTTT CASSFRTSDTDTQYF
TRBJ2-5 TRBV9 - - TGTGCCAGCAGCGCGGAGCTTGCCCAAGAGACCCAGTACTTC CASSAELAQETQYF
TRBJ2-1 TRBV9 TRBD2 few TGTGCCAGCAGCGTATTAGCGGGAGTGGGTGAGCAGTTCTTC CASSVLAGVGEQFF
TRBJ2-7 TRBV28 TRBD1 few TGTGCCAGCAGTCACAGGGGTCATAAGTGGAAGTACTTC CASSHRGHKWKYF
TRBJ2-7 TRBV25-1 - few TGTGCCAGCAGTACCTACCAAACCGGGGCCGGTAGGATCTACGAGCAGTACTTC CASSTYQTGAGRIYEQYF
TRBJ2-3 TRBV7-8 TRBD1 - TGTGCCAGCAGCTGGGAAAAGACAGGGGGCGTGAGGCATACGCAGTATTTT CASSWEKTGGVRHTQYF
TRBJ2-7 TRBV12-3/TRBV12-4 TRBD1 few TGTGCCAGCAGTATGACAGGGGGCCACTACGAGCAGTACTTC CASSMTGGHYEQYF
TRBJ2-2 TRBV13 - few TGTGCCAGCAGCTTACGAGTGGGGTATTCCGGGGAGCTGTTTTTT CASSLRVGYSGELFF
TRBJ2-1 TRBV28 TRBD2 many TGTGCCAGCAGCTTAGCCGGGGGGGGGAATGAGCAGTTCTTC CASSLAGGGNEQFF
TRBJ2-7 TRBV25-1 TRBD1 - TGTGCCAGCAGTGCCGGGACAGGCCTTATAGACGAGCAGTACTTC CASSAGTGLIDEQYF
TRBJ2-1 TRBV5-6 - - TGTGCCAGCATCTTCGAGGAGGTTCACAATGAGCAGTTCTTC CASIFEEVHNEQFF
TRBJ2-2 TRBV20-1 - few TGCAGTGCCCTTTTAAGAAACACCGGGGAGCTGTTTTTT CSALLRNTGELFF
TRBJ2-7 TRBV30 TRBD1 few TGTGCCTGGGGCCGGGGACAGGCGTTCCCTTACTACGAGCAGTACTTC CAWGRGQAFPYYEQYF
TRBJ1-5 TRBV27 - few TGTGCCAGCAGTTTATCCCCAAGTCAGCCCCAGCATTTT CASSLSPSQPQHF
TRBJ1-1 TRBV6-1 - - TGTGCCAGCAGTAGCCCCGAGAGGAACACTGAAGCTTTCTTT CASSSPERNTEAFF
TRBJ2-3 TRBV7-2 - - TGTGCCAGCAGCCACAGGGGAGGGACAGATACGCAGTATTTT CASSHRGGTDTQYF
TRBJ2-3 TRBV7-2 - many TGTGCCAGCTCAGGGGCAGATACGCAGTATTTT CASSGADTQYF
TRBJ2-7 TRBV10-3 TRBD2 few TGTGCCATCAGTGAGTTAGCGGGAGGAGGAAACGAGCAGTACTTC CAISELAGGGNEQYF
TRBJ2-3 TRBV6-5 - few TGTGCCAGCAGTTACAATCCGGTATCGGACTCAAGCACAGATACGCAGTATTTT CASSYNPVSDSSTDTQYF
TRBJ2-7 TRBV29-1 - - TGCAGCGTTGAAGATGATGTTGGATACGAGCAGTACTTC CSVEDDVGYEQYF
TRBJ2-1 TRBV9 - - TGTGCCAGCAGCGTAGAGGGTCAGAGCTCCTACAATGAGCAGTTCTTC CASSVEGQSSYNEQFF
TRBJ2-4 TRBV20-1 - - TGCAGTGCTAGAGATGAAGGGGGGCCCAAAAACATTCAGTACTTC CSARDEGGPKNIQYF
TRBJ2-2 TRBV4-2 - many TGTGCCAGCAGCCAAGATTTTGAAGCTACCGGGGAGCTGTTTTTT CASSQDFEATGELFF